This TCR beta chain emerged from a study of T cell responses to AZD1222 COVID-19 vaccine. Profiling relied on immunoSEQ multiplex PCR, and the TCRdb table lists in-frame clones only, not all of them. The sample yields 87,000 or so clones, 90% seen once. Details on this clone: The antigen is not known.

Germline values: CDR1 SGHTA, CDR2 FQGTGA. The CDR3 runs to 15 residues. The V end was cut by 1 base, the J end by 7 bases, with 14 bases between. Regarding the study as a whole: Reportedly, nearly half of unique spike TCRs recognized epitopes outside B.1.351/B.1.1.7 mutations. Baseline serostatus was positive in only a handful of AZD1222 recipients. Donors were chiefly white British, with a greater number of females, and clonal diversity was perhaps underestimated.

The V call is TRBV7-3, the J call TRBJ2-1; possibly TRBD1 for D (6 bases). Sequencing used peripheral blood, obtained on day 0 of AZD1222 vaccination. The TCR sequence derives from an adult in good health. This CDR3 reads CASSLSQGQSNEQFF. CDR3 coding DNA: TGTGCCAGCAGCTTAAGCCAGGGGCAGAGTAATGAGCAGTTCTTC.